The next 15 T cell receptor beta chains were all read from a single sample in a study of T cell responses to AZD1222 COVID-19 vaccine. Sequenced by immunoSEQ multiplex PCR; TCRdb stores in-frame clones only, minus some. The sample carries roughly 120,000 clones, around 84% recorded once. The sample was peripheral blood, taken on day 0 of AZD1222 vaccination. Receptors originate from an adult in good health.

This sequence joins TRBV30 and TRBJ1-2; no definite D call. The CDR3 consists of 16 residues. Per germline, CDR1 GTSNPN and CDR2 SVGIG (reference sequence). V lost 3 bases, J lost 8 bases, and 25 bases lay in between. The CDR3 DNA reads as TGTGCCTGGAGACGTCTGGGCCGAAGTGCCACTATGGGCTACACCTTC. It specifies CAWRRLGRSATMGYTF.

The V gene is TRBV23-1, the J gene TRBJ1-4, with 8 positions matching TRBD1. TRBV23-1 is given ORF status, its function remaining uncertain. The CDR3 runs to 16 residues. V lost 2 bases and J lost 7; bases outside the gene matches: 9. CDR3 sequence reads: CASSQKRAGGCEKLFF. The CDR3 region has the DNA TGCGCCAGCAGTCAAAAGCGGGCAGGGGGCTGTGAAAAACTGTTTTTT.

This clone has only one observation. This chain connects TRBV7-8 to TRBJ2-1; 12 nucleotides agree with TRBD2. V shed 5 bases and J 7 bases; nucleotides not matched to a gene: 6. This CDR3 spans 15 amino acids. CDR1 and CDR2 from the germline V gene are SGHVS and FQNEAQ. CDR3 bases: TGTGCCAGCAGCCTTTACGGGACTAGCGGGAATGAGCAGTTCTTC. Amino acid sequence: CASSLYGTSGNEQFF.

The rearrangement uses TRBV28 and TRBJ1-2; 7 bases map to TRBD1. With 6 bases clipped from V and 2 bases from J, the junction kept 3 bases outside the gene matches. CDR3 length equals 13 residues. Germline V CDR1 and CDR2: MDHEN, SYDVKM. The chain's CDR3 is CASRKGGNYGYTF. CDR3 nucleotide sequence: TGTGCCAGCAGGAAAGGGGGCAACTATGGCTACACCTTC.

This rearrangement joins TRBV6-1 to TRBJ2-5; TRBD2 aligns across 10 bases. CDR1 and CDR2 (germline): MNHNS, SASEGT. This CDR3 spans 17 amino acids. V dropped 1 base and J dropped 6; count of bases not matched to a gene: 11. CDR3 sequence reads: CASSEGASGGLGKTQYF. Written as DNA, the CDR3 is TGTGCCAGCAGTGAAGGGGCTAGCGGGGGCCTCGGAAAGACCCAGTACTTC.

Here the CDR3 DNA reads TGTGCCAGCAGCTTACAGCCAGGGGCTAACTATGGCTACACCTTC. Amino acid sequence: CASSLQPGANYGYTF. V and J are TRBV11-2 and TRBJ1-2; perhaps TRBD1 as D (6 bases). The germline V and J ends were trimmed by 2 bases and 0 bases, with 10 bases remaining between them. The CDR3 runs 15 residues. CDR1 and CDR2 from the germline V gene are SGHAT and FQNNGV.

The rearrangement joins TRBV28 to TRBJ2-1; TRBD1 agrees at 10 bases. The germline CDR1 and CDR2 sequences are MDHEN and SYDVKM. V was pared by 8 bases and J by 3 bases, with 7 bases of the junction left unmatched. The CDR3 consists of 15 residues. In nucleotides, the CDR3 is TGTGCCAGCGGAATAGGGACAGGGGTCTACAATGAGCAGTTCTTC. This translates into CASGIGTGVYNEQFF.

The chain couples TRBV4-3 to TRBJ1-2; D gene unclear. The CDR3 has 12 residues. Trimming removed 0 bases from V and 7 bases from J, with 6 bases in between. Germline assignment: CDR1 LGHNA and CDR2 YSLEER. CDR3 loop: CASSQDASGYTF. CDR3 nucleotide sequence: TGCGCCAGCAGCCAAGATGCGAGTGGCTACACCTTC.

This clone was picked up a small number of times. This chain joins TRBV7-2 and TRBJ2-3; 11 bases line up with TRBD2. V lost 3 bases to trimming and J lost 4 bases; unmatched junction nucleotides: 12. CDR3 size: 18 residues. CDR1 and CDR2 (germline): SGHTA, FQGNSA. CDR3 amino acids: CASSFPVGSGRGADTQYF. CDR3 DNA sequence: TGTGCCAGCAGCTTCCCAGTGGGTAGCGGGAGGGGCGCAGATACGCAGTATTTT.

The gene calls are TRBV19 and TRBJ2-3; TRBD2 aligns across 16 bases. The CDR3 sequence is 17 residues long. J lost 7 bases, V lost 3 bases, and 7 bases had no gene match. Germline assignment: CDR1 LNHDA and CDR2 SQIVND (reference sequence). The CDR3 DNA sequence: TGTGCCAGTAGTATGGGACTAGCGGGGGGGCTTACTTATACGCAGTATTTT. It translates to CASSMGLAGGLTYTQYF.

This chain connects TRBV7-8 to TRBJ2-3; maybe TRBD2 (5 bases). CDR1 and CDR2 from the germline V gene are SGHVS and FQNEAQ. This CDR3 is built from 17 residues. Trimming shortened V by 0 bases and J by 0 bases, and 13 bases separated the two germline ends. DNA for the CDR3: TGTGCCAGCAGCTTAGCCTCCCGGGATTCTAGCACAGATACGCAGTATTTT. Translation gives CASSLASRDSSTDTQYF.

The chain carries TRBV5-1 and TRBJ1-6; TRBD1 is a possible D gene (5 bases). Trimming removed 0 bases from V and 6 bases from J, with 19 bases in between. The CDR3 length is 18 residues. CDR1 SGHRS and CDR2 YFSETQ come from the germline V gene. The CDR3 sequence is CASSLARAIGPSNSPLHF. CDR3 DNA: TGCGCCAGCAGCTTGGCCAGGGCGATTGGGCCCAGTAATTCACCCCTCCACTTT.

The CDR3 nucleotides read TGTGCCAGCAGTGAGGGGGGGGCCGCCTACGAGCAGTACTTC. It translates to CASSEGGAAYEQYF. This sequence joins TRBV6-1 and TRBJ2-7; the D gene is possibly TRBD2 (7 bases). CDR3 length: 14 residues. CDR1 MNHNS and CDR2 SASEGT come from the germline V gene. V gave up 3 bases and J gave up 2 bases, with 11 bases separating them.

The chain is built from TRBV3-1 (or the pseudogene TRBV3-2) and TRBJ2-5; D may be TRBD1 (5 bases). The V end was cut by 4 bases, the J end by 0 bases, with 9 bases between. The CDR3 is 14 amino acids. The V gene's germline CDR1 is LGHDT and CDR2 YNNKEL (reference sequence). The CDR3 loop is CASSLLQDQETQYF. For the CDR3, the DNA is TGTGCCAGCAGCCTCCTACAGGACCAAGAGACCCAGTACTTC.

The rearrangement links TRBV6-4 to TRBJ2-1, with D possibly matching TRBD2 (5 bases). The V and J ends lost 6 bases and 5 bases respectively, with 14 bases between them. The CDR3 runs to 14 residues. Looked up from germline, CDR1 is MRHNA and CDR2 is SNTAGT. CDR3 amino acids: CASRRGVPHNEQFF. In DNA form, the CDR3 reads TGTGCCAGCAGACGGGGAGTACCGCACAATGAGCAGTTCTTC.